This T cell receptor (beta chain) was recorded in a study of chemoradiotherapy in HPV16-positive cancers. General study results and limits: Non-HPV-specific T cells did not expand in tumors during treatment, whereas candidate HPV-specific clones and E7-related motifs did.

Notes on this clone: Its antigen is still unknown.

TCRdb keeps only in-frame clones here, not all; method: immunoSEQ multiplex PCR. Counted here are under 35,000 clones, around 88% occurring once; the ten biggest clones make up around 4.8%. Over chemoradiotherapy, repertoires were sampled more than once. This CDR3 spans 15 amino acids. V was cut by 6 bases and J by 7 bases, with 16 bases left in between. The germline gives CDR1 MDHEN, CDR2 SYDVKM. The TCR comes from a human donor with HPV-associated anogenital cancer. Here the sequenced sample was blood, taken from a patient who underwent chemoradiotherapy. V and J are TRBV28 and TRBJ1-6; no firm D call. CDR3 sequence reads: CASSDLEVVNSPLHF. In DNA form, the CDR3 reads TGTGCCAGCAGCGACCTGGAGGTGGTAAATTCACCCCTCCACTTT.